A single sample gave rise to the 15 T cell receptor beta chains below, sequenced in a study of T cell repertoires in cytomegalovirus infection. MiXCR, run by TCRdb on the reads, gives a single entry per CDR3 protein. The repertoire holds nearly 700,000 distinct CDR3 sequences, with approximately 33% as singletons. These receptors' targets are unknown. This material consisted of cultured PBMCs, taken from culture after CMV antigen stimulation. The receptor source for this set is a human donor in good health (CMV status not recorded). Some clones in this sample may be carry-over from other donors' samples.

This clonotype was counted between two and nine times. The genes are TRBV4-3 and TRBJ1-1; D remains unclear. Trimming cost V 1 base and J 1 base, with 10 bases left between them. Germline CDR1 is LGHNA and CDR2 is YSLEER. CDR3 length: 15 amino acids. The CDR3 coding sequence is TGCGCCAGCAGCCAAGTCCGGGGTGGGAACACTGAAGCTTTCTTT. This encodes CASSQVRGGNTEAFF.

This clonotype was seen more than once but under ten times. The chain links TRBV7-2 to TRBJ2-3, with 9 bases lining up with TRBD1. Germline trimming cut 6 bases from V and 5 bases from J; bases unmatched to any gene: 3. CDR3 length: 13 residues. The V gene's germline CDR1 is SGHTA and CDR2 FQGNSA. CDR3 sequence reads: CASRDRGIDTQYF. CDR3 nucleotides: TGTGCCAGCAGGGACAGGGGAATAGATACGCAGTATTTT.

The genes are TRBV12-3 or TRBV12-4 and TRBJ2-1; no clear D. The CDR3 sequence is 15 residues long. Deletions cut 6 bases from V and 0 bases from J, with 12 bases between. In nucleotides, the CDR3 is TGTGCCAGCAGAGGACGGGTGAGCTCCTACAATGAGCAGTTCTTC. Amino acids: CASRGRVSSYNEQFF.

The J gene is TRBJ1-2, the V gene TRBV12-3 or TRBV12-4; possible D gene TRBD1, 6 bases. This CDR3 has 13 amino acids. V was clipped by 5 bases and J by 5 bases, with 12 bases between them. In DNA, the CDR3 is TGTGCCAGCAGTCCGGACAGCACTTATGGCTACACCTTC. It translates to CASSPDSTYGYTF.

This chain links TRBV12-3 or TRBV12-4 with TRBJ2-5, with 14 nucleotides matching TRBD2. V was pared by 5 bases and J by 0 bases, with 2 bases of the junction left unmatched. The CDR3 runs 16 residues. The CDR3: CASSPGLAGDQETQYF. CDR3 bases: TGTGCCAGCAGTCCGGGACTAGCGGGAGACCAAGAGACCCAGTACTTC.

In its sample, this clonotype was seen a few times. CDR3 residues: CASRVTEPSASNQPQHF. The CDR3 nucleotides read TGTGCCAGTAGAGTGACAGAGCCCTCCGCTAGCAATCAGCCCCAGCATTTT. This chain joins TRBV19 and TRBJ1-5, with D perhaps TRBD1 (5 bases). V was shortened by 6 bases and J by 0 bases, with 18 bases between the two germline ends. CDR1 and CDR2 (germline): LNHDA, SQIVND (reference sequence). CDR3 length equals 17 residues.

The V gene is TRBV5-1, the J gene TRBJ1-1; D is undetermined. The CDR3 contains 14 residues. V was clipped by 2 bases and J by 0 bases, with 8 bases between them. Germline V gives CDR1 SGHRS, CDR2 YFSETQ. The chain's CDR3 is CASSFWTVNTEAFF. CDR3 DNA sequence: TGCGCCAGCAGCTTCTGGACGGTGAACACTGAAGCTTTCTTT.

This clonotype showed up just a few times. The chain combines TRBV5-4 with TRBJ1-3; 11 nucleotides agree with TRBD1. There are 15 residues in the CDR3. V shed 4 bases and J 4 bases; nucleotides not matched to a gene: 4. The V gene's germline CDR1 is SGHNT and CDR2 YYREEE (reference sequence). The CDR3 DNA follows: TGTGCCAGCAGCACGGACAGGGGGCTGGGAAACACCATATATTTT. Residues: CASSTDRGLGNTIYF. The whole variable domain, filled in from reference TRBV5-4 and TRBJ1-3, reads ETGVTQSPTHLIKTRGQQVTLRCSSQSGHNTVSWYQQALGQGPQFIFQYYREEENGRGNFPPRFSGLQFPNYSSELNVNALELDDSALYLCASSTDRGLGNTIYFGEGSWLTVV.

The CDR3 region has the DNA TGCGCCAGCAGCTTCCGGGCCGTGGATACGCAGTATTTT. It translates to CASSFRAVDTQYF. The chain couples TRBV4-1 to TRBJ2-3, with D hard to call. The CDR3 is 13 amino acids. Germline CDR1 MGHRA, CDR2 YSYEKL. With 5 bases removed from V and 6 bases from J, the gap between germline ends came to 12 bases.

This sequence joins TRBV7-2 and TRBJ2-5; 8 bases fit TRBD2. CDR1 and CDR2 from the germline V gene are SGHTA and FQGNSA. V dropped 5 bases and J dropped 4; count of bases not matched to a gene: 9. This CDR3 has 15 amino acids. The CDR3 protein is CASSPGGDVRETQYF. CDR3 bases: TGTGCCAGCAGCCCCGGGGGGGACGTACGAGAGACCCAGTACTTC.

This clonotype was observed at least ten times. The chain joins TRBV7-6 to TRBJ1-2; D is uncertain. The germline gives CDR1 SGHVS, CDR2 FNYEAQ. With 5 bases removed from V and 4 bases from J, the gap between germline ends came to 17 bases. The CDR3 contains 15 residues. This chain's CDR3 is CASSPAISATYGYTF. CDR3 bases: TGTGCCAGCAGCCCGGCTATCTCGGCCACCTATGGCTACACCTTC.

The CDR3 bases are TGTGCCAGCATTCCGGGGGTAGCGGATGGCTACGAGCAGTACTTC. It translates to CASIPGVADGYEQYF. The chain has TRBV6-2 or TRBV6-3 and TRBJ2-7; D is perhaps TRBD2 (6 bases). Trimming stripped 7 bases from V and 3 bases from J, with 19 bases between. CDR1 and CDR2 from the germline V gene are MNHEY and SVGEGT. The CDR3 has 15 residues.

J is TRBJ2-6 and V is TRBV2; 7 bases agree with TRBD1. The CDR3 loop spans 19 amino acids. Losses at the gene ends were 0 bases for V and 0 bases for J; bases not matched to a gene: 8. Germline lookup yields CDR1 SNHLY and CDR2 FYNNEI. CDR3 in DNA: TGTGCCAGCAGTGAAGCTGGGACAGCCCTCTCCTCTGGGGCCAACGTCCTGACTTTC. Translating gives CASSEAGTALSSGANVLTF.

This rearrangement joins TRBV7-9 to TRBJ2-1; 11 bases align to TRBD2. Germline lookup yields CDR1 SEHNR and CDR2 FQNEAQ (reference sequence). J gave up 8 bases and V 3 bases, and 9 bases lay outside the gene matches. The CDR3 covers 16 residues. CDR3 nucleotide sequence: TGTGCCAGCAGCTTGATGACTAGCGGGGTTCCGGATGAGCAGTTCTTC. Its protein product is CASSLMTSGVPDEQFF. Complete variable domain (other parts from reference TRBV7-9 and TRBJ2-1): DTGVSQNPRHKITKRGQNVTFRCDPISEHNRLYWYRQTLGQGPEFLTYFQNEAQLEKSRLLSDRFSAERPKGSFSTLEIQRTEQGDSAMYLCASSLMTSGVPDEQFFGPGTRLTVL.

The chain employs TRBV10-2 and TRBJ2-1, with 12 bases that match TRBD2. V was pared by 7 bases and J by 9 bases, with 7 bases of the junction left unmatched. The CDR3 extends over 14 amino acids. CDR1 is WSHSY and CDR2 is SAAADI in the germline V gene. CDR3 in amino acids: CASTLAGGPGEQFF. The CDR3, as DNA: TGCGCCAGCACCCTAGCGGGGGGGCCTGGTGAGCAGTTCTTC.